The 15 T cell receptor beta chains below all came from one sample that was sequenced in a study of OX40 agonist ivuxolimab in advanced cancers. The library was obtained by the immunoSEQ multiplex PCR assay. Drawn from immuneACCESS, this table holds only the in-frame rearrangements with V and J called that TCRdb kept. Clones are partly lost; checked studies trace under half to an unresolved V gene and leave the rest unexplained. The sample has 65,000 to 80,000 clones on record, 85% to 90% of them singletons. In total, the top ten clones hold about 1% of the sample. Sequences were derived from CD4+ or CD8+ T cells sorted from blood, sampled in a trial of the OX40 agonist ivuxolimab. The origin of the receptors is an adult with an advanced solid tumor such as melanoma, head and neck, liver or kidney cancer.

The rearrangement joins TRBV5-1 to TRBJ2-7; TRBD1 matches at 8 bases. In germline, CDR1 is SGHRS, CDR2 YFSETQ. CDR3 size: 15 residues. Trimming at V came to 4 bases and at J to 5 bases, leaving 11 bases not matched to a gene. CDR3: CASSGSRTGSDEQYF. For the CDR3, the DNA is TGCGCCAGCAGCGGGTCCAGGACAGGGAGTGACGAGCAGTACTTC.

The chain has TRBV5-5 and TRBJ1-3; no firm D call. CDR3 size: 14 residues. Trimming removed 3 bases at V and 0 bases at J, with 7 bases between. The germline gives CDR1 SGHKS, CDR2 YYEKEE (reference sequence). Here the CDR3 DNA reads TGTGCCAGCAGCTCCGCCCACTCTGGAAACACCATATATTTT. Translating it yields CASSSAHSGNTIYF.

The chain couples TRBV5-8 to TRBJ1-4; no reliable D call. The ends were cut back, 3 bases at V and 0 bases at J, with 9 bases in the middle. The CDR3 consists of 15 residues. Germline values: CDR1 SGHTS, CDR2 YDEGEE. This CDR3 is CASSSPVATNEKLFF. The CDR3 nucleotides read TGTGCCAGCAGCTCCCCAGTTGCAACTAATGAAAAACTGTTTTTT.

This sequence joins TRBV19 and TRBJ1-1, with 10 bases lining up with TRBD1. This CDR3 has 18 residues. The V and J ends lost 0 bases and 3 bases, in that order; junction bases with no gene match: 10. Germline values: CDR1 LNHDA, CDR2 SQIVND (reference sequence). CDR3 DNA sequence: TGTGCCAGTAGTATAGATCTGACAGGGGGCAGGGGGTACACTGAAGCTTTCTTT. Translated, it gives CASSIDLTGGRGYTEAFF.

The rearrangement joins TRBV2 to TRBJ2-3; 7 bases align to TRBD2. This CDR3 region has 13 residues. CDR1 and CDR2 (germline): SNHLY, FYNNEI. The V and J ends lost 7 bases and 5 bases, in that order; junction bases with no gene match: 6. CDR3 region: CASKRDGQDTQYF. In DNA form, the CDR3 reads TGTGCCAGCAAGCGGGATGGGCAAGATACGCAGTATTTT.

This clone has only a few counts. The chain carries TRBV9 and TRBJ1-3; D unresolved. Germline CDR1 and CDR2: SGDLS and YYNGEE. This CDR3 contains 16 residues. V was cut by 0 bases and J by 0 bases, with 10 bases left in between. In nucleotides, the CDR3 is TGTGCCAGCAGCGTAGCTGGCAGCACCTCTGGAAACACCATATATTTT. Protein sequence: CASSVAGSTSGNTIYF.

The V and J genes are TRBV6-1 and TRBJ2-1, with TRBD2 identical over 9 bases. Unmatched junction bases numbered 10, after V lost 1 base and J lost 0 bases. There are 19 residues in the CDR3. CDR1 and CDR2 from the germline V gene are MNHNS and SASEGT. The DNA for the CDR3 is TGTGCCAGCAGTGAAGAGAAGCGGGGGGCCGCCCCCTCCTACAATGAGCAGTTCTTC. It codes for CASSEEKRGAAPSYNEQFF.

V is TRBV7-9 and J is TRBJ1-4; D is undetermined. This CDR3 has 14 residues. CDR1 is SEHNR, CDR2 FQNEAQ, per germline (reference sequence). The V and J ends lost 1 base and 4 bases respectively, with 7 bases between them. The CDR3 DNA follows: TGTGCCAGCAGCTTAGGGCAGATTAATGAAAAACTGTTTTTT. Amino acid sequence: CASSLGQINEKLFF.

Here the CDR3 reads CASSVARTGYGYTF. Here the CDR3 DNA reads TGTGCCAGCAGCGTAGCTCGTACAGGGTATGGCTACACCTTC. The chain joins TRBV9 to TRBJ1-2, with D perhaps matching TRBD1 (6 bases). Between the trimmed V and J ends, which lost 0 bases and 5 bases, there was a span of 11 bases. The CDR3 has 14 amino acids. The germline V gene encodes CDR1 SGDLS and CDR2 YYNGEE.

This sequence joins TRBV7-9 and TRBJ1-3; D is uncertain. The CDR3 runs to 15 residues. The germline gives CDR1 SEHNR, CDR2 FQNEAQ (reference sequence). Trimming shortened V by 0 bases and J by 4 bases, and 10 bases separated the two germline ends. CDR3 region: CASSLAQAGGNTIYF. CDR3 nucleotides: TGTGCCAGCAGCTTAGCGCAGGCAGGCGGAAACACCATATATTTT.

The chain joins TRBV2 to TRBJ1-1, with TRBD1 as a possible D gene (5 bases). This CDR3 region has 15 residues. From germline, CDR1 is SNHLY and CDR2 FYNNEI. Trimming left V 1 base short and J 6 bases short, with 15 bases between. This chain's CDR3 is CASSEGPSRASEAFF. CDR3 DNA: TGTGCCAGCAGTGAAGGGCCGAGCAGGGCGTCTGAAGCTTTCTTT.

This clone was seen just once. The chain joins TRBV4-3 to TRBJ1-1; weak D call: TRBD1 (5 bases). The CDR3 runs 15 residues. Trimming stripped 4 bases from V and 6 bases from J, with 18 bases between. Germline values: CDR1 LGHNA, CDR2 YSLEER. The CDR3 region has the DNA TGCGCCAGCAGCCCCCAGGGAGCCCCGGGTTCTGAAGCTTTCTTT. Its protein product is CASSPQGAPGSEAFF.

This chain links TRBV10-3 with TRBJ1-1; weak D call: TRBD1 (6 bases). This CDR3 spans 12 amino acids. From germline, CDR1 is ENHRY and CDR2 SYGVKD. V lost 6 bases, J lost 7 bases, and 12 bases lay in between. CDR3 region: CAISQGFSEAFF. The CDR3 DNA reads as TGTGCCATCAGCCAGGGGTTCAGTGAAGCTTTCTTT.

V usage is TRBV5-4 and J usage is TRBJ2-7; 7 bases fit TRBD1. Germline CDR1 SGHNT, CDR2 YYREEE (reference sequence). This CDR3 comprises 14 residues. Germline trimming cut 4 bases from V and 4 bases from J; bases unmatched to any gene: 8. CDR3 residues: CASSQQTGSYEQYF. Here the CDR3 DNA reads TGTGCCAGCAGCCAACAGACAGGGTCGTACGAGCAGTACTTC.

The chain couples TRBV4-1 to TRBJ2-3; possible D gene TRBD2, 5 bases. Germline V lookup: CDR1 MGHRA, CDR2 YSYEKL. The CDR3 runs 15 residues. V lost 0 bases and J lost 3, with 10 bases in between. CDR3 nucleotide sequence: TGCGCCAGCAGCCAAGATCCGGGAACTACAGATACGCAGTATTTT. Translated, it gives CASSQDPGTTDTQYF.